Listed below are T cell receptor beta chains from one sample, sequenced in a study of cytomegalovirus exposure and HLA in healthy donors. Only in-frame clones appear in the TCRdb table, and some are missing; sequencing was by immunoSEQ multiplex PCR. The sample has 80,000 to 95,000 clones; 55% to 75% are singletons. Sequencing was carried out using PBMCs. These receptors originate from a woman in her fifties or sixties in good health and CMV-seropositive. Both conserved end residues are part of each CDR3. D genes are given only for firm matches. Part of the rows lack a size; the others show once, few, many or a class for expanded clones.

clone size: .; J gene: TRBJ2-2; V gene: TRBV5-4; D gene: .; CDR3 protein: CASSAYYTGELFF; CDR3 DNA: TGTGCCAGCAGCGCGTATTACACCGGGGAGCTGTTTTTT
clone size: once; J gene: TRBJ2-7; V gene: TRBV27; D gene: .; CDR3 protein: CASGMIDSYEQYF; CDR3 DNA: TGTGCCAGCGGTATGATAGACTCCTATGAGCAGTACTTC
clone size: .; J gene: TRBJ2-2; V gene: TRBV10-3; D gene: TRBD1; CDR3 protein: CAISESVDRKLNTGELFF; CDR3 DNA: TGTGCCATCAGTGAGTCGGTGGACAGGAAACTGAACACCGGGGAGCTGTTTTTT
clone size: .; J gene: TRBJ2-7; V gene: TRBV7-2; D gene: .; CDR3 protein: CASSSPGNKHEQYF; CDR3 DNA: TGTGCCAGCAGCTCCCCCGGGAACAAACACGAGCAGTACTTC
clone size: .; J gene: TRBJ2-2; V gene: TRBV10-1; D gene: .; CDR3 protein: CASSLTFTGELFF; CDR3 DNA: TGCGCCAGCAGCTTAACTTTTACCGGGGAGCTGTTTTTT
clone size: once; J gene: TRBJ2-1; V gene: TRBV11-2; D gene: .; CDR3 protein: CASSLERNEQFF; CDR3 DNA: TGTGCCAGCAGCTTAGAGAGGAATGAGCAGTTCTTC
clone size: .; J gene: TRBJ1-4; V gene: TRBV7-6; D gene: TRBD1; CDR3 protein: CASSLGDRGRVREKLFF; CDR3 DNA: TGTGCCAGCAGCTTAGGGGACAGGGGAAGGGTACGGGAAAAACTGTTTTTT
clone size: few; J gene: TRBJ1-3; V gene: TRBV5-4; D gene: .; CDR3 protein: CASSGSKTGPSGNTIYF; CDR3 DNA: TGTGCCAGCAGCGGGAGCAAAACTGGACCGAGTGGAAACACCATATATTTT
clone size: .; J gene: TRBJ2-1; V gene: TRBV9; D gene: TRBD2; CDR3 protein: CASSTLAGSGNEQFF; CDR3 DNA: TGTGCCAGCAGCACCCTAGCGGGATCCGGGAATGAGCAGTTCTTC
clone size: .; J gene: TRBJ2-7; V gene: TRBV7-8; D gene: .; CDR3 protein: CVSSPFESTSEGEQYF; CDR3 DNA: TGTGTCAGCAGCCCCTTTGAGTCCACCAGCGAGGGAGAGCAGTACTTC
clone size: .; J gene: TRBJ2-7; V gene: TRBV5-1; D gene: .; CDR3 protein: CASSLIRRLEQYF; CDR3 DNA: TGCGCCAGCAGCTTAATAAGGAGGCTCGAGCAGTACTTC
clone size: few; J gene: TRBJ2-7; V gene: TRBV7-8; D gene: TRBD1; CDR3 protein: CASRGQGRNEQYF; CDR3 DNA: TGTGCCAGCAGGGGACAGGGTCGGAACGAGCAGTACTTC
clone size: .; J gene: TRBJ2-1; V gene: TRBV9; D gene: .; CDR3 protein: CASGGRVHEQFF; CDR3 DNA: TGTGCCAGCGGGGGCAGGGTCCATGAGCAGTTCTTC
clone size: .; J gene: TRBJ2-1; V gene: TRBV4-1; D gene: TRBD2; CDR3 protein: CASSQELAGGDSYNEQFF; CDR3 DNA: TGCGCCAGCAGCCAAGAACTAGCGGGAGGGGACTCCTACAATGAGCAGTTCTTC
clone size: .; J gene: TRBJ2-7; V gene: TRBV6-1; D gene: .; CDR3 protein: CASSEQGRADEQYF; CDR3 DNA: TGTGCCAGCAGTGAACAGGGCAGGGCCGACGAGCAGTACTTC
clone size: .; J gene: TRBJ2-1; V gene: TRBV7-8; D gene: .; CDR3 protein: CASSLVGGSRDEQFF; CDR3 DNA: TGTGCCAGCAGCTTAGTCGGGGGATCGAGAGATGAGCAGTTCTTC
clone size: .; J gene: TRBJ2-3; V gene: TRBV19; D gene: TRBD2; CDR3 protein: CASSKGLAVTDTQYF; CDR3 DNA: TGTGCCAGTAGTAAAGGACTAGCGGTCACAGATACGCAGTATTTT
clone size: few; J gene: TRBJ2-3; V gene: TRBV5-8; D gene: TRBD1; CDR3 protein: CASSFEGQGEDTQYF; CDR3 DNA: TGTGCCAGCAGCTTTGAGGGACAGGGGGAAGATACGCAGTATTTT
clone size: few; J gene: TRBJ1-1; V gene: TRBV7-8; D gene: .; CDR3 protein: CASSLGRRDTEAFF; CDR3 DNA: TGTGCCAGCAGCTTAGGGAGACGGGACACTGAAGCTTTCTTT
clone size: .; J gene: TRBJ1-2; V gene: TRBV28; D gene: TRBD1; CDR3 protein: CASSLGRTGVYGYTF; CDR3 DNA: TGTGCCAGCAGTTTAGGAAGGACAGGGGTTTATGGCTACACCTTC
clone size: .; J gene: TRBJ2-1; V gene: TRBV6-6; D gene: TRBD2; CDR3 protein: CASTKEPSGSSNEQFF; CDR3 DNA: TGTGCCAGCACCAAAGAGCCTAGCGGGAGTTCGAATGAGCAGTTCTTC
clone size: once; J gene: TRBJ1-1; V gene: TRBV7-3; D gene: .; CDR3 protein: CASSLESANTEAFF; CDR3 DNA: TGTGCCAGCAGCTTAGAGTCCGCGAACACTGAAGCTTTCTTT
clone size: .; J gene: TRBJ2-1; V gene: TRBV19; D gene: TRBD2; CDR3 protein: CASTGLVARDEQFF; CDR3 DNA: TGTGCCAGTACCGGACTAGTGGCGAGGGATGAGCAGTTCTTC
clone size: .; J gene: TRBJ1-1; V gene: TRBV10-3; D gene: .; CDR3 protein: CAIGGGAVTEAFF; CDR3 DNA: TGTGCCATCGGAGGAGGGGCCGTCACTGAAGCTTTCTTT
clone size: .; J gene: TRBJ2-7; V gene: TRBV7-3; D gene: .; CDR3 protein: CASSLGPTGSEQYF; CDR3 DNA: TGTGCCAGCAGCTTGGGACCGACAGGCTCCGAGCAGTACTTC
clone size: once; J gene: TRBJ2-3; V gene: TRBV30; D gene: TRBD2; CDR3 protein: CAWSVSSGRTDTQYF; CDR3 DNA: TGTGCCTGGAGTGTAAGTAGCGGGAGAACAGATACGCAGTATTTT
clone size: .; J gene: TRBJ2-2; V gene: TRBV7-6; D gene: TRBD2; CDR3 protein: CASSLEAGVLALGELFF; CDR3 DNA: TGTGCCAGCAGCTTAGAAGCGGGAGTTCTCGCGCTAGGGGAGCTGTTTTTT
clone size: once; J gene: TRBJ2-1; V gene: TRBV7-3; D gene: TRBD2; CDR3 protein: CASSPSSGSYNEQFF; CDR3 DNA: TGTGCCAGCAGCCCATCTAGCGGGAGCTACAATGAGCAGTTCTTC
clone size: .; J gene: TRBJ1-5; V gene: TRBV28; D gene: TRBD1; CDR3 protein: CASSPGQGIPHQPQHF; CDR3 DNA: TGTGCCAGCAGCCCGGGACAGGGAATACCCCATCAGCCCCAGCATTTT
clone size: .; J gene: TRBJ1-4; V gene: TRBV7-9; D gene: .; CDR3 protein: CASSLVGNEKLFF; CDR3 DNA: TGTGCCAGCAGCTTAGTCGGTAATGAAAAACTGTTTTTT
clone size: .; J gene: TRBJ2-1; V gene: TRBV7-2; D gene: TRBD1; CDR3 protein: CASSSHTGQGHNEQFF; CDR3 DNA: TGTGCCAGCAGCTCGCATACGGGACAGGGCCACAATGAGCAGTTCTTC
clone size: few; J gene: TRBJ2-7; V gene: TRBV7-9; D gene: TRBD2; CDR3 protein: CASSLSGLASYEQYF; CDR3 DNA: TGTGCCAGCAGCTTATCGGGACTAGCGTCCTACGAGCAGTACTTC
clone size: .; J gene: TRBJ2-2; V gene: TRBV7-3; D gene: .; CDR3 protein: CASSLQGGGTGELFF; CDR3 DNA: TGTGCCAGCAGCTTGCAGGGAGGGGGGACCGGGGAGCTGTTTTTT
clone size: .; J gene: TRBJ1-4; V gene: TRBV9; D gene: .; CDR3 protein: CASSSRGGTGLEKLFF; CDR3 DNA: TGTGCCAGCAGTTCGCGGGGGGGCACAGGGTTAGAAAAACTGTTTTTT
clone size: .; J gene: TRBJ1-2; V gene: TRBV27; D gene: TRBD1; CDR3 protein: CASSRSQGRGIPGSYGYTF; CDR3 DNA: TGTGCCAGCAGTCGATCACAGGGGCGAGGTATCCCAGGTTCCTATGGCTACACCTTC
clone size: .; J gene: TRBJ2-2; V gene: TRBV18; D gene: TRBD2; CDR3 protein: CASSPELAGANTGELFF; CDR3 DNA: TGTGCCAGCTCACCAGAACTAGCGGGAGCGAACACCGGGGAGCTGTTTTTT
clone size: .; J gene: TRBJ2-7; V gene: TRBV5-1; D gene: .; CDR3 protein: CASSPRAGLGEQYF; CDR3 DNA: TGCGCCAGCAGCCCACGGGCAGGACTCGGCGAGCAGTACTTC
clone size: .; J gene: TRBJ1-2; V gene: TRBV27; D gene: TRBD1; CDR3 protein: CASRKLQGKIDGYTF; CDR3 DNA: TGTGCCAGCAGGAAGCTACAGGGGAAAATCGATGGCTACACCTTC
clone size: .; J gene: TRBJ2-2; V gene: TRBV28; D gene: .; CDR3 protein: CASSRASGVTGELFF; CDR3 DNA: TGTGCCAGCTCTAGAGCCTCTGGAGTCACCGGGGAGCTGTTTTTT
clone size: .; J gene: TRBJ2-7; V gene: TRBV21-1; D gene: .; CDR3 protein: CASSNWPPKREPYEQYF; CDR3 DNA: TGTGCCAGCAGCAATTGGCCCCCCAAGCGGGAGCCCTACGAGCAGTACTTC
clone size: .; J gene: TRBJ1-4; V gene: TRBV2; D gene: .; CDR3 protein: CASTEAGGTTNEKLFF; CDR3 DNA: TGTGCCAGCACAGAGGCGGGGGGTACAACTAATGAAAAACTGTTTTTT
clone size: .; J gene: TRBJ2-1; V gene: TRBV27; D gene: TRBD1; CDR3 protein: CASSSTPGQTYNEQFF; CDR3 DNA: TGTGCCAGCAGTTCCACCCCGGGACAGACTTACAATGAGCAGTTCTTC
clone size: few; J gene: TRBJ2-2; V gene: TRBV30; D gene: .; CDR3 protein: CAWNLGRVTGELFF; CDR3 DNA: TGTGCCTGGAACCTTGGGCGGGTTACCGGGGAGCTGTTTTTT
clone size: once; J gene: TRBJ2-7; V gene: TRBV6-1; D gene: .; CDR3 protein: CASSVARSSYEQYF; CDR3 DNA: TGTGCCAGCAGTGTCGCTAGATCTTCTTACGAGCAGTACTTC
clone size: .; J gene: TRBJ2-7; V gene: TRBV19; D gene: TRBD1; CDR3 protein: CASRGGQDSYEQYF; CDR3 DNA: TGTGCCAGTAGAGGGGGCCAGGACAGCTACGAGCAGTACTTC
clone size: once; J gene: TRBJ1-1; V gene: TRBV6-6; D gene: TRBD1; CDR3 protein: CASTSGQGNTEAFF; CDR3 DNA: TGTGCCAGCACTTCCGGACAGGGGAACACTGAAGCTTTCTTT